This T cell receptor (beta chain) was observed in a study of blood T cells in healthy people across ages. In the study overall: For every two T cells, template switching captured about one barcoded beta molecule.

Study observations and caveats: Fewer expanded clones and more diversity marked long-lived versus aged donors. It was not known whether donors were CMV positive (a possible confounder of expanded clonotype changes).

A second PCR, run for roughly 7 to 11 cycles, used a sample-barcoded 5' primer plus a J-beta primer mix. The template-switch adaptor, which had 12 random nucleotides, put a tag on each cDNA molecule. TCRdb fed the 5' RACE reads into MiXCR, producing one record per CDR3 protein. This sample yields 650,000 to 1,000,000 distinct CDR3 sequences, of which about 37% are seen a single time; around 13% belongs to the top ten. Points on this clonotype: No antigen is known for it. Compared with germline, one end of the junction differs, possibly owing to a read error.

The TCR sequence derives from a man in his late teens or twenties in good health. The sequencing sample was made of blood.

In DNA, the CDR3 is TGCGCCAGCAGCCAAGACGTCGTCAGGCACTATGGTTACACCTTC. Translating gives CASSQDVVRHYGYTF. The rearrangement joins TRBV4-3 to TRBJ1-2, with D unclear. The CDR3 contains 15 residues. Germline V CDR1 and CDR2: LGHNA, YSLEER.